This TCR beta chain was recovered during a study of resident and recirculating memory T cells in vitiligo (dated by TCRdb to the late 2010s). About the study as a whole: For TCR beta sequencing, each of a few stable vitiligo patients provided PBMCs and epidermis from shave biopsies taken at two lesional sites and two nonlesional sites. Samples were homogenized without cell sorting just before genomic DNA extraction with the Qiagen DNeasy Blood & Tissue Kit. The human TCR beta sequencing was designed to test whether specific clones found in lesional vitiligo skin differed from the clones found in nonlesional skin and in blood.

Vitiligo counted as stable when lesions had not changed during the previous 6 months. Stable patients also had to lack confetti depigmentation, a clinical sign of active vitiligo. Anyone who had been treated within the previous three months was excluded from the study. PBMCs were isolated from heparinized blood by Ficoll density gradient centrifugation and were subsequently flash-frozen. To note about this clone: Its antigen is not yet known. No clone much larger than this one lies a single base away; base qualities are absent.

What the authors observed across the whole study: Mechanistic studies in the future are needed to assess how much the detected T cell clones and the human Trm pools versus Tcm pools each contribute. No unique dominant TCR clone was detected, and variation in clonality was observed among vitiligo lesions. Overlap and correlation analysis showed no significant repertoire overlap between biopsies except for each lesion with itself, even within a single patient. TCR sequences were not conserved across biopsy sites or patients, suggesting that different T cell clones infiltrate different lesions, described as private specificity.

TCR beta chains were amplified from genomic DNA using the immunoSEQ hsTCRB kit. The immunoSEQ service ran the sequencing of the TCR beta libraries on an Illumina MiSeq instrument. Per the authors' processing: The immunoSEQ Analyzer was used to analyze the repertoire data. TCRdb retrieved this table from immuneACCESS and kept in-frame rearrangements only. Not all clones are present; in checked studies, unresolved V genes account for under half, and no reason is known for the remainder. The DNA gave D and trimming, while V, J and clone size come from that table. In this sample the table shows about 42,000 clones, 85% to 95% of which occur a single time. Together, the top ten hold about 4.6% of the sample. CDR3 length: 16 amino acids, cysteine to phenylalanine. Only the CDR3 DNA stays, 48 bases, in frame from base 1. CDR1 and CDR2 are drawn from the germline V gene: SGHDT, YYEEEE. V and J are trimmed by 0 bases and 7 bases, and the gene matches miss 9 bases of the junction.

The chain was built from TRBV5-6 and TRBJ2-2; the junction holds 7 bases that match TRBD1. The clonotype comes from a male donor with vitiligo. The sample comprised blood. In nucleotide form, the sequence is TGTGCCAGCAGCTTGGCCGCTGGCAGGGGGATCGGGGAGCTGTTTTTT. This encodes CASSLAAGRGIGELFF.